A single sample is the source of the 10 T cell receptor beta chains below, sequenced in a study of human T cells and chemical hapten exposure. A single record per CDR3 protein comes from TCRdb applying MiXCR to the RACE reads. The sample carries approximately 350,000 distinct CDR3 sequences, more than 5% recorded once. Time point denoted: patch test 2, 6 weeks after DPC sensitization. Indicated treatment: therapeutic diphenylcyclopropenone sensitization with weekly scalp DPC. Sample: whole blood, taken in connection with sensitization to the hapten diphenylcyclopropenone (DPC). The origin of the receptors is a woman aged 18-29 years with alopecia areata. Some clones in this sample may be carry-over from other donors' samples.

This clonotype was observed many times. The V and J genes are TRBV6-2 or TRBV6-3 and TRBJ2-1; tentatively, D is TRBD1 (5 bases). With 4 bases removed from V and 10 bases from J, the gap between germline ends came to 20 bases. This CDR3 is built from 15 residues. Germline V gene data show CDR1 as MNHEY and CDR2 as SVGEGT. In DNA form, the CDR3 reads TGTGCCAGCAGTTCCCCCAACGGTCCGGCAGGGGAGCAGTTCTTC. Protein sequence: CASSSPNGPAGEQFF.

The chain's CDR3 is CASSQGPKTSGGFKGEQFF. The CDR3 nucleotides read TGCGCCAGCAGCCAAGGCCCGAAGACTAGCGGGGGGTTCAAAGGCGAGCAGTTCTTC. V usage is TRBV4-3 and J usage is TRBJ2-1; 13 nucleotides match TRBD2. Germline V gives CDR1 LGHNA, CDR2 YSLEER. This CDR3 has 19 amino acids. J lost 10 bases, V lost 1 base, and 16 bases had no gene match.

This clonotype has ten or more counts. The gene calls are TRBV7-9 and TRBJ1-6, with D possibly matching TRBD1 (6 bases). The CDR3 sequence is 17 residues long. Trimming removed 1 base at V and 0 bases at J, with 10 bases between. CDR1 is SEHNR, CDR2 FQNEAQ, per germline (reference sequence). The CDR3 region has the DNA TGTGCCAGCAGCTTAGGGCAGGGGAGCTCCTATAATTCACCCCTCCACTTT. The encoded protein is CASSLGQGSSYNSPLHF.

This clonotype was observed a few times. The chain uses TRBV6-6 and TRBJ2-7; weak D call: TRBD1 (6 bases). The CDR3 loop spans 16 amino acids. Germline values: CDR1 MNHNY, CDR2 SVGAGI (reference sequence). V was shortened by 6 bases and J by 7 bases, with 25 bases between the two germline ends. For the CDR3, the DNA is TGTGCCAGCAGGGGGGAAAAGGGGGACAAGTCGGGAGAGCAGTACTTC. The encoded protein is CASRGEKGDKSGEQYF.

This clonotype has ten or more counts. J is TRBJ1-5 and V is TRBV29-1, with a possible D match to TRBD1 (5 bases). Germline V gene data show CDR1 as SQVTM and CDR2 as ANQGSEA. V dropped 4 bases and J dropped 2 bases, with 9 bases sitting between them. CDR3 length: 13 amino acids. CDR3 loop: CSVGRDGNQPQHF. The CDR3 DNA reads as TGCAGCGTTGGACGGGACGGCAATCAGCCCCAGCATTTT.

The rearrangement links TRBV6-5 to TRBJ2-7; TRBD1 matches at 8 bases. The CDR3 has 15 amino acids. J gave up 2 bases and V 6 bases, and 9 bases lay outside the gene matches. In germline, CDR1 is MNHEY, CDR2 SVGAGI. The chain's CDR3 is CASSLLGQGAYEQYF. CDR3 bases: TGTGCCAGCAGCCTCCTTGGACAGGGCGCCTACGAGCAGTACTTC.

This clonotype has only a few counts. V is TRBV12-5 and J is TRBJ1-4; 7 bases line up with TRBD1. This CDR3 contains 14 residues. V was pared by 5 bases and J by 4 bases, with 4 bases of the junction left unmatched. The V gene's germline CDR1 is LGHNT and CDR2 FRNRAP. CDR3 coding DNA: TGTGCTAGTGGTGGACAGGCTATTAATGAAAAACTGTTTTTT. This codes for CASGGQAINEKLFF. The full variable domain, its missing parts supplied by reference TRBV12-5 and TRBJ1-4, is DARVTQTPRHKVTEMGQEVTMRCQPILGHNTVFWYRQTMMQGLELLAYFRNRAPLDDSGMPKDRFSAEMPDATLATLKIQPSEPRDSAVYFCASGGQAINEKLFFGSGTQLSVL.

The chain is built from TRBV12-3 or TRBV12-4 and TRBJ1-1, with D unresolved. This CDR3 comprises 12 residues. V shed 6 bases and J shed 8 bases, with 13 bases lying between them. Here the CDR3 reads CASRFAQAEAFF. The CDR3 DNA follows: TGTGCCAGCAGGTTCGCTCAGGCAGAAGCTTTCTTT.

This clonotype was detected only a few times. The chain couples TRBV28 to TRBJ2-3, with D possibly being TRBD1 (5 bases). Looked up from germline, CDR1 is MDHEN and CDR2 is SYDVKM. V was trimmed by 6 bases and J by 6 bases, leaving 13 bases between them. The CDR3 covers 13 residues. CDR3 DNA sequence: TGTGCCAGCAGGCATACAGGTAGCGATACGCAGTATTTT. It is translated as CASRHTGSDTQYF.

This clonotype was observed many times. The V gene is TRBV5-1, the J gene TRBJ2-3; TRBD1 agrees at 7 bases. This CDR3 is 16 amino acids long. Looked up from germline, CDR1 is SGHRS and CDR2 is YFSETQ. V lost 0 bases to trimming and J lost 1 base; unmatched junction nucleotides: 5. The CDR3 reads CASSLDDRAGTDTQYF. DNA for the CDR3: TGCGCCAGCAGCTTGGACGACAGGGCTGGCACAGATACGCAGTATTTT. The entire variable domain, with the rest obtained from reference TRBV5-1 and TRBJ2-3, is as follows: KAGVTQTPRYLIKTRGQQVTLSCSPISGHRSVSWYQQTPGQGLQFLFEYFSETQRNKGNFPGRFSGRQFSNSRSEMNVSTLELGDSALYLCASSLDDRAGTDTQYFGPGTRLTVL.